This T cell receptor beta chain was captured in a study of cytomegalovirus exposure and HLA in healthy donors (dated by TCRdb to about 2017). Concerning the study at large: An earlier analysis of several hundred of the donors reported about 290 Gb of sequence data and roughly 110 million unique TCR beta sequences from about 200 million T cells. An early release covering around 630 HLA-typed donors comprised about 290 gigabases of sequencing data and tens of millions of unique TCR sequences. Of the 300 to 450 genotyped donors, 75% to 85% were placed in the genetic ancestry cluster associated with self-reported Caucasian donors. The aim of the study was to test whether cataloging public T cell receptors could identify signatures of past pathogen exposure. The study profiled the T cell repertoires of fewer than 850 subjects by immunosequencing and related them to cytomegalovirus serostatus. Along with the roughly 700-subject first cohort, a separate validation cohort of over a hundred different subjects was used. To predict cytomegalovirus infection status, the study brought together high-throughput TCR immunosequencing, statistical association of individual TCRs with disease status, and machine learning. A later analysis re-analyzed previously published TCR beta repertoires from 660 or so donors and added high-resolution HLA genotyping to study TCR occurrence patterns. In the later analysis, no new phenotypic data were used to find candidate immune exposures; instead, reliance was placed on TCR beta sequences and their occurrence across donors. An earlier analysis of approximately 580 of the donors used high-throughput TCR beta sequencing to judge whether each TCR beta V gene segment behaved as functional or pseudogenic. Donor age, sex, ethnicity and CMV serostatus were collected together with the repertoire data. Genome-wide SNP genotypes for about 65% of the roughly 670 donors were used in a later genetic analysis, which treated that subset as a discovery cohort. All discovery cohort repertoires had been generated on a single sequencing platform. Class I and class II HLA loci were covered by the typing at four-digit resolution. The number of typed donors differed by locus: roughly 629-640 for A, B, C, DRB1 and DQB1; some 500 for DQA1; fewer than 610 for DPA1; and roughly 490 for DPB1. Because of strong linkage in the cohort, roughly five DR-DQ haplotypes were treated as single units for association and clustering. Across about 370 genotyped donors of the cohort, an average of about 200,000 unique TCR beta nucleotide sequences per donor were sequenced, and roughly 20% of those sequences were non-productive. Overall results and qualifications from the work: While some public TCRs were present in many individuals, most TCR sequences turned up only very rarely across donors. Because counts were too low, 15 to 20 rarely observed V segments, including chromosome 9 orphons, were excluded from the earlier analysis of 587 of the donors. In a later analysis, the rate of TCR association differed among HLA loci, with DRB1 alleles having the most associated TCRs and HLA-C alleles having the fewest. Sequencing depth was assumed to be roughly uniform across donors in the presence/absence analyses, though that assumption may not hold. CMV serostatus was the only immune exposure information available for the cohort. A later analysis found that most CMV-associated TCR beta chains appeared HLA-restricted, with HLA associations seemingly driven largely by CMV exposure. A further reported finding was that TCR beta sequences accurately predicted the HLA-A and HLA-B alleles for most subjects in the first cohort. HLA typing was unavailable for some donors at each locus, so association tests used only the typed subset. Cytomegalovirus status was reported to be diagnosed by the classifier with high specificity and sensitivity in both the original and validation cohorts. In a later analysis, several top co-occurrence clusters were reported to appear linked to parvovirus B19, influenza, CMV and Epstein-Barr virus. The study gave a list of 150 to 200 TCR beta chains associated with cytomegalovirus. In vitro tests confirmed that a few of the cytomegalovirus-associated TCR beta chains recognize cytomegalovirus antigens. In an earlier analysis of more than 450 of the donors, most TCR beta V segments were observed in productive rearrangements about 90% or about 30% of the time, broadly matching IMGT annotations. In a later genetic analysis, a missense DCLRE1C variant was associated with V-gene and J-gene trimming of TCR beta chains, and the association was replicated in an independent cohort. Compared with the roughly 670-donor mean, donors in an Asian-associated ancestry cluster had fewer N-insertions in productive TCRs, according to a later genetic analysis. Linkage disequilibrium might explain the correlated functional status among segregating V segments, but an unknown experimental factor could not be excluded. The cohort was sequenced for TCR beta chains only, and without alpha or paired-chain data the features that could be detected were limited. In a later analysis, HLA-associated TCR beta chains showed more clonal expansion and lower generation probabilities than non-associated chains that were equally common. The authors suggested that the approach could potentially be extended to other disease states and immunological phenotypes. Assigning TCR associations to individual alleles was difficult when HLA alleles, especially DR and DQ, strongly co-occurred. At a false discovery rate of 0.05, a later analysis linked under 20,000 TCR beta sequences to specific HLA alleles. Some IMGT-functional V segments, including TRBV6-2 and TRBV6-3, could not be told apart with the 87-base-pair reads, so those segments were excluded. The sequencing pipeline was judged likely to have produced a cluster of highly shared sequence variants as a technical artifact.

In total, more than 500 healthy bone marrow donors made up the cohort. At the time of sampling, all cohort members were nominally healthy, though unrecorded immune exposures were likely present. The donor tested CMV seropositive and was one of the 289 seropositive cohort members. A peripheral blood sample was provided by each donor, and peripheral blood mononuclear cells were used for TCR beta sequencing. Genomic DNA extraction from the blood cell samples was performed with the Qiagen DNeasy Blood Extraction Kit. The receptor library was made with the immunoSEQ multiplex PCR assay. For the multiplex PCR, a mixture combining 60 forward primers for TCR Vbeta segments and 13 reverse primers for TCR Jbeta segments was used. The CDR3 region of rearranged TCR beta genes was amplified from genomic DNA by a multiplex PCR assay. On the Illumina HiSeq System, the amplified TCR beta libraries were sequenced as 87-base-pair reads. In the original analysis: In a later analysis, roughly 80 million unique TCR beta chains were counted across the 650 to 750 repertoires, and approximately 11 million of these chains were shared by at least two donors. A nearest-neighbor algorithm error-corrected the raw reads and collapsed the reads into unique sequences, merging closely related sequences to remove PCR and sequencing errors. To assign V, D and J gene segments, CDR3 sequences were aligned to IMGT reference sequences. For a sequence to be retained, at least a six-nucleotide match to both a V gene segment and a J gene segment was required. Rearrangements were called productive when the CDR3 lacked stop codons and stayed in frame with V and J; all others were non-productive. CDR3 was defined according to IMGT convention as the region running from the second conserved V-encoded cysteine to the conserved J-encoded phenylalanine. Sequences without an unambiguous match to a single V gene segment were excluded from the earlier analysis of several hundred of the donors. An earlier analysis of several hundred of the donors called V segments functional above 56.7% productive rearrangements and segregating when the between-donor standard deviation exceeded 5%. A statistical classification framework was built for diagnosing cytomegalovirus status from the catalog of TCR beta chain sequences. A later analysis assigned V and J genes by comparing TCR nucleotide sequences with IMGT/GENE-DB human TR gene sequences. Using the TCRdist pipeline, a later analysis assigned CDR3 sequences along with most-parsimonious VDJ recombination scenarios. In a later analysis, every TCR beta chain was defined by the combination of its CDR3 amino acid sequence and its V-gene family, and reads without a unique V-gene family were dropped. To address suspected cross-contamination and a sequencing artifact, a later analysis removed around 590 highly shared, low-generation-probability nucleotide sequences. In a later analysis, a clonal expansion index was calculated for each public chain from normalized within-repertoire ranks of inferred template counts. A later analysis computed generation probabilities with a VDJ recombination model fitted to out-of-frame rearrangements, and checked the results against IGoR. In a later analysis, TCR-TCR, TCR-HLA and TCR-CMV co-occurrence was scored with hypergeometric tests, and a repertoire-size bias correction was applied to TCR pairs. To estimate false discovery rates, a later analysis permuted the HLA or CMV assignments 20 times. In a later analysis, co-occurring TCRs were grouped using DBSCAN, with TCRdist sequence similarity added in when clustering inside HLA-allele-positive subsets. Repertoires with fewer than 30,000 or more than 120,000 public chains were left out of co-occurrence clustering, as were five repertoires with anomalous nucleotide sharing. Sourced from immuneACCESS, this table was stored by TCRdb with only in-frame sequences that have V and J called. A share of the clones is absent; for the studies checked, an unresolved V gene accounts for under half, and the remainder has no known explanation. The DNA was the basis for D and trimming; V, J and clone size are from that table. A total of 150,000 to 250,000 clones appear in this sample, 70% to 80% of them only once. Jointly, the top ten make up less than 2% of the sample.

Looking up the germline V gene yields CDR1 SGHTA and CDR2 FQGNSA. The CDR3 covers 15 residues, taking in both the cysteine and the phenylalanine. CDR3 DNA only is kept here, 45 bases in frame from base 1. On this clone itself: Its cognate antigen has yet to be identified. The junction departs from the called germline gene at one end, perhaps through a read error.

The source material was PBMCs. The chain is assembled from TRBV7-2 and TRBJ2-4, with 14 bases matching TRBD2. The TCR sequence derives from a girl aged 5-17 years in good health and CMV-seropositive. The CDR3 has the sequence CASSLGPTSGGALDF. The sequence in DNA is TGTGCCAGCAGCTTAGGACCGACTAGCGGGGGGGCCCTAGACTTC.